Listed here are 19 T cell receptor beta chains from one sample, sequenced in a study of cytomegalovirus exposure and HLA in healthy donors. Produced via immunoSEQ multiplex PCR; TCRdb's table is partial and in-frame only. The sample holds about 330,000 clones, around 86% seen once. Sequenced input: PBMCs. All receptors derive from a woman aged 18-29 years in good health and CMV-seronegative.

The chain employs TRBV5-4 and TRBJ2-5; D may be TRBD1 (6 bases). Trimming removed 4 bases at V and 5 bases at J, with 18 bases between. The CDR3 has 15 amino acids. From germline, CDR1 is SGHNT and CDR2 YYREEE (reference sequence). Here the CDR3 reads CASSPGELGEETQYF. CDR3 coding DNA: TGTGCCAGCAGCCCAGGGGAACTAGGGGAGGAGACCCAGTACTTC.

This clone was recorded only once. The chain carries TRBV19 and TRBJ2-7; a weak D match, TRBD1 (6 bases). The CDR3 is 14 residues long. Germline loops: CDR1 LNHDA, CDR2 SQIVND (reference sequence). V dropped 7 bases and J dropped 1 base, with 14 bases sitting between them. The CDR3 nucleotides read TGTGCCAGTAACCCGGGACACCCGTCCTACGAGCAGTACTTC. Its translation is CASNPGHPSYEQYF.

This chain links TRBV28 with TRBJ2-4; no clear D gene. Germline-derived CDR1 and CDR2 are MDHEN and SYDVKM. Trimming took off 3 bases at V and 4 bases at J, with 4 bases between the two ends. The length of the CDR3 is 12 residues. CDR3 nucleotide sequence: TGTGCCAGCAGTTTTCTTAAAAACATTCAGTACTTC. As protein: CASSFLKNIQYF.

V is TRBV11-2 and J is TRBJ2-7, with 8 bases lining up with TRBD2. The CDR3 totals 17 residues. The V segment lost 0 bases and the J segment 4 bases; nucleotides outside the gene matches: 11. In germline, CDR1 is SGHAT, CDR2 FQNNGV. The CDR3 sequence: CASSLDPQREWIYEQYF. The CDR3 DNA reads as TGTGCCAGCAGCTTAGATCCTCAGCGGGAGTGGATTTACGAGCAGTACTTC.

This clone was picked up a small number of times. V is TRBV10-3 and J is TRBJ1-2, with TRBD1 matching over 9 bases. The CDR3 is 12 residues long. CDR1 and CDR2 from the germline V gene are ENHRY and SYGVKD. Trimming removed 6 bases from V and 8 bases from J; junction bases left unmatched: 4. CDR3 residues: CAIRGQGSGYTF. CDR3 in DNA: TGTGCCATCAGGGGACAGGGTAGCGGCTACACCTTC.

DNA for the CDR3: TGTGCCAGCAGGGGTAGCGGGGTACTCTACGAGCAGTACTTC. Encoded protein: CASRGSGVLYEQYF. The gene calls are TRBV6-5 and TRBJ2-7; 8 nucleotides line up with TRBD2. CDR3 size: 14 residues. The V segment lost 6 bases and the J segment 3 bases; nucleotides outside the gene matches: 7. Germline CDR1 MNHEY, CDR2 SVGAGI.

The chain couples TRBV7-3 to TRBJ1-2, with D possibly matching TRBD1 (5 bases). The length of the CDR3 is 13 residues. CDR1 is SGHTA, CDR2 FQGTGA, per germline. The ends were cut back, 5 bases at V and 6 bases at J, with 13 bases in the middle. CDR3 sequence reads: CASSGPLRDGYTF. As DNA, the CDR3 is TGTGCCAGCAGCGGCCCACTCAGGGATGGCTACACCTTC.

The J gene is TRBJ1-1, the V gene TRBV27, with a possible D match to TRBD1 (5 bases). There are 13 residues in the CDR3. The germline CDR1 and CDR2 sequences are MNHEY and SMNVEV (reference sequence). Trimming shortened V by 5 bases and J by 4 bases, and 11 bases separated the two germline ends. The DNA for the CDR3 is TGTGCCAGCAGTCCCCAGGGCGCCACTGAAGCTTTCTTT. This translates into CASSPQGATEAFF.

This clone was picked up a small number of times. The V call is TRBV27, the J call TRBJ2-4; a possible D gene is TRBD2 (5 bases). This CDR3 is built from 13 residues. Trimming removed 5 bases from V and 7 bases from J, with 12 bases in between. Germline CDR1 reads MNHEY; CDR2 reads SMNVEV (reference sequence). The CDR3 is CASSPEGWNIQYF. The DNA of the CDR3 is TGTGCCAGCAGTCCTGAGGGTTGGAACATTCAGTACTTC.

CDR3 protein: CASSLVGHSTDTQYF. CDR3 DNA: TGCGCCAGCAGCTTGGTGGGACATAGCACAGATACGCAGTATTTT. The gene calls are TRBV5-1 and TRBJ2-3, with TRBD1 as a possible D gene (6 bases). The CDR3 extends over 15 amino acids. The V gene lost 0 bases and the J gene lost 0 bases, with 8 bases spanning the gap. Germline CDR1 reads SGHRS; CDR2 reads YFSETQ.

The chain carries TRBV2 and TRBJ1-4, with a weak D call TRBD1 (5 bases). The CDR3 length is 19 residues. In germline, CDR1 is SNHLY, CDR2 FYNNEI. Between the trimmed V and J ends, which lost 0 bases and 0 bases, there was a span of 17 bases. CDR3 in amino acids: CASSEAFFGRGATNEKLFF. In DNA, the CDR3 is TGTGCCAGCAGTGAAGCTTTTTTTGGTCGGGGGGCAACTAATGAAAAACTGTTTTTT.

The chain is built from TRBV28 and TRBJ2-7; D is perhaps TRBD1 (6 bases). The V gene's germline CDR1 is MDHEN and CDR2 SYDVKM. V lost 6 bases, J lost 1 base, and 16 bases lay in between. The CDR3 is 15 amino acids. CDR3 sequence: CASRGLGGGSYEQYF. Written as DNA, the CDR3 is TGTGCCAGCAGGGGGTTAGGGGGTGGATCCTACGAGCAGTACTTC.

The V call is TRBV5-1, the J call TRBJ1-2; D is undetermined. The CDR3 runs 15 residues. Deletions cut 9 bases from V and 2 bases from J, with 20 bases between. Germline CDR1 and CDR2: SGHRS and YFSETQ. In nucleotides, the CDR3 is TGCGCCAACACGGGAAGTCTTTCGGCAAACTATGGCTACACCTTC. This translates into CANTGSLSANYGYTF.

The chain employs TRBV28 and TRBJ1-5; 10 bases align to TRBD1. With V trimmed by 5 bases and J by 7 bases, 5 bases remained unmatched. This CDR3 has 14 residues. Germline-derived CDR1 and CDR2 are MDHEN and SYDVKM. CDR3 region: CASSPTGGYQPQHF. The CDR3 nucleotides are TGTGCCAGCAGTCCGACAGGGGGCTACCAGCCCCAGCATTTT.

The V gene is TRBV9, the J gene TRBJ2-1, with 8 bases fitting TRBD2. The CDR3 loop spans 16 amino acids. V dropped 0 bases and J dropped 10; count of bases not matched to a gene: 12. Per the germline V gene, CDR1 is SGDLS and CDR2 is YYNGEE. The CDR3 DNA reads as TGTGCCAGCAGCGTAGGAGCGGGAGTTAGCGTCGCGGAGCAGTTCTTC. Protein sequence: CASSVGAGVSVAEQFF. The variable domain in full, completed from reference TRBV9 and TRBJ2-1, reads DSGVTQTPKHLITATGQRVTLRCSPRSGDLSVYWYQQSLDQGLQFLIQYYNGEERAKGNILERFSAQQFPDLHSELNLSSLELGDSALYFCASSVGAGVSVAEQFFGPGTRLTVL.

The sample holds a few counts of this clone. CDR3 nucleotides: TGTGCCAGCAGCTACTATGGAGATACGCAGTATTTT. It specifies CASSYYGDTQYF. The chain couples TRBV7-3 to TRBJ2-3; D ambiguous. Germline V gene lookup returns CDR1 SGHTA and CDR2 FQGTGA. V gave up 4 bases and J gave up 5 bases, with 7 bases separating them. The CDR3 contains 12 residues.

The sample holds one count of this clone. Relative to the germline gene, one junction end is altered; a read error may explain this. The J gene is TRBJ2-1, the V gene TRBV7-7, with 9 bases matching TRBD1. CDR3 size: 13 residues. CDR1 SSHAT and CDR2 FNYEAQ come from the germline V gene (reference sequence). CDR3 bases: TGTGCTAGCAGCTTAGACAGGGGGGATATGCAGTTCTTC. It yields the protein CASSLDRGDMQFF.

In this sample, this clone turned up once. The chain employs TRBV5-4 and TRBJ2-1, with 8 nucleotides matching TRBD1. V trimming: 0 bases; J trimming: 5 bases; junction bases outside the gene matches: 1. The V gene's germline CDR1 is SGHNT and CDR2 YYREEE (reference sequence). This CDR3 is 14 amino acids long. The CDR3 loop reads CASSLDRGNNEQFF. In DNA form, the CDR3 reads TGTGCCAGCAGCTTGGACAGGGGGAACAATGAGCAGTTCTTC.

A remark on this clone: One junction end disagrees with the germline gene, perhaps due to a read error. The V and J genes are TRBV4-1 and TRBJ2-3; possible D gene TRBD2, 6 bases. Per the germline V gene, CDR1 is MGHRA and CDR2 is YSYEKL. The CDR3 runs to 15 residues. For the CDR3, the DNA is TGTGCCAGCAGCCAAGTGACGGGAGTTGGAGATACGCAGTATTTT. Amino acids: CASSQVTGVGDTQYF.